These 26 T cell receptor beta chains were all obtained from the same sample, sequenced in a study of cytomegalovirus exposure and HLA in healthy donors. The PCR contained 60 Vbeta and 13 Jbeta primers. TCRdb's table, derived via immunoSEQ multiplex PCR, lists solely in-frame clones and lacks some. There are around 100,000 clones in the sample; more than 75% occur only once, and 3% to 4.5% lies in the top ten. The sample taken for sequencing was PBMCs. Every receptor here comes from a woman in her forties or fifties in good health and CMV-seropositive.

CDR3 loop: CASSQRQATNEKLFF. In nucleotides, the CDR3 is TGCGCCAGCAGCCAACGGCAGGCAACTAATGAAAAACTGTTTTTT. V usage is TRBV4-1 and J usage is TRBJ1-4; D not resolved. From germline, CDR1 is MGHRA and CDR2 YSYEKL. Trimming left V 2 bases short and J 0 bases short, with 7 bases between. This CDR3 contains 15 residues.

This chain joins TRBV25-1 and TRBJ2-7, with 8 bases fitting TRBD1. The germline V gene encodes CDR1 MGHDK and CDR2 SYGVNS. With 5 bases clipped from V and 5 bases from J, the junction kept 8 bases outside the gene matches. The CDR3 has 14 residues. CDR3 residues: CASSRGTGSHEQYF. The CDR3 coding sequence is TGTGCCAGCAGTAGAGGGACAGGATCCCACGAGCAGTACTTC.

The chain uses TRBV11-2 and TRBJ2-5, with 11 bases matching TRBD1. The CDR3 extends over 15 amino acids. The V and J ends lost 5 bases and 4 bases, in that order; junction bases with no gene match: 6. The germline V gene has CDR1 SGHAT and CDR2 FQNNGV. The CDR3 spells CASSRGQGAGETQYF. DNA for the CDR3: TGTGCCAGCAGCCGTGGACAGGGGGCGGGAGAGACCCAGTACTTC.

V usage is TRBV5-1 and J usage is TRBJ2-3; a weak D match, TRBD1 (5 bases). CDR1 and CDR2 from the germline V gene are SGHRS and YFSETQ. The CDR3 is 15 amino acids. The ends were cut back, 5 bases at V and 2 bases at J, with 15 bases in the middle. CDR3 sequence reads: CASRDRQMSTDTQYF. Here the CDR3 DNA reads TGCGCCAGCAGAGACAGACAGATGTCCACAGATACGCAGTATTTT.

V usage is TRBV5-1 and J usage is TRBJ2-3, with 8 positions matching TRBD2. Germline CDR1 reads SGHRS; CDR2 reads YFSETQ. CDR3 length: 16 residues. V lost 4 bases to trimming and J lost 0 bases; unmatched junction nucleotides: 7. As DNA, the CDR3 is TGCGCCAGCAGCACGGGGGGGGGTTTTAGCACAGATACGCAGTATTTT. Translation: CASSTGGGFSTDTQYF.

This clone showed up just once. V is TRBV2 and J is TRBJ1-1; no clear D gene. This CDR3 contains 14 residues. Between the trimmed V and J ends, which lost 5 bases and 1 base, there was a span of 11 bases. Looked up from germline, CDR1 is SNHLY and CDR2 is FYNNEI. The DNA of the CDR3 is TGTGCCAGCAGTTCCTCAGGCCAGAACACTGAAGCTTTCTTT. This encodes CASSSSGQNTEAFF.

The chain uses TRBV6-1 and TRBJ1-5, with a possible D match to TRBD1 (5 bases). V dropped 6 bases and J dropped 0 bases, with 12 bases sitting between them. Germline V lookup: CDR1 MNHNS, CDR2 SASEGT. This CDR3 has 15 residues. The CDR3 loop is CASRPPTVSNQPQHF. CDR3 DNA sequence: TGTGCCAGCAGGCCGCCGACAGTTAGCAATCAGCCCCAGCATTTT.

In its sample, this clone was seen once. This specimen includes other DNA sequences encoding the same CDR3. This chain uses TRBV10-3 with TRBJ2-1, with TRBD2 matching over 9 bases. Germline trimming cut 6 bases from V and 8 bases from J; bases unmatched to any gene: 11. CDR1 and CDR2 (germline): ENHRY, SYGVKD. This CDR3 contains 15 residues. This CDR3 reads CAIRAAGGGADEQFF. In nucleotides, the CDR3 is TGTGCCATCAGGGCGGCAGGCGGGGGGGCCGATGAGCAGTTCTTC.

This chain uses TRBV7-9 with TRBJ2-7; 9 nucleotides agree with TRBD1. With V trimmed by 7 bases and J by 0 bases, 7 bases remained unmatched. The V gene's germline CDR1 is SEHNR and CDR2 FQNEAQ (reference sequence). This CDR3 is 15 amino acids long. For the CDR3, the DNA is TGTGCCAGCATCAAGACAGGGGGGAACTCCTACGAGCAGTACTTC. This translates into CASIKTGGNSYEQYF.

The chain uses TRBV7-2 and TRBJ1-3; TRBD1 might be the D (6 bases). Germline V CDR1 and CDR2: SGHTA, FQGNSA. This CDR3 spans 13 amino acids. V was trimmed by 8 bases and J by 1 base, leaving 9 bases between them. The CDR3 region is CASQGPSGNTIYF. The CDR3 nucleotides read TGTGCCAGCCAGGGGCCTTCTGGAAACACCATATATTTT.

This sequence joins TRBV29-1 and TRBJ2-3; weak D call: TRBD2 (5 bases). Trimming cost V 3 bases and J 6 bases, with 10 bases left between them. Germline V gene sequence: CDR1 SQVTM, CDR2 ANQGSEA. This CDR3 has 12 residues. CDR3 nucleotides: TGCAGCGTTGAGAGCGGTGAGGATACGCAGTATTTT. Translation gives CSVESGEDTQYF.

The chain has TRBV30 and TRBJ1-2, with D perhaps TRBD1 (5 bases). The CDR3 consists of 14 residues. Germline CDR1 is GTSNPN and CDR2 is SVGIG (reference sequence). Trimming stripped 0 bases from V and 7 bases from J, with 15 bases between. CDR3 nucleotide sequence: TGTGCCTGGAGTGTAATGGCAGGGAGGGGTGGCTACACCTTC. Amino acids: CAWSVMAGRGGYTF.

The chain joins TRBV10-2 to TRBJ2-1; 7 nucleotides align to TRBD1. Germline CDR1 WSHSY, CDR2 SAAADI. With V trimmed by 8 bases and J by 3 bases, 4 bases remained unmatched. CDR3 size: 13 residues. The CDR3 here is CASSGQIYNEQFF. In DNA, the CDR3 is TGCGCCAGCTCGGGACAGATCTACAATGAGCAGTTCTTC.

The CDR3 sequence is CATSRGLSKETQYF. Here the CDR3 DNA reads TGTGCCACCAGCAGAGGACTTAGTAAAGAGACCCAGTACTTC. V usage is TRBV15 and J usage is TRBJ2-5; the D is unclear. The germline gives CDR1 LNHNV, CDR2 YYDKDF (reference sequence). The CDR3 sequence is 14 residues long. V was trimmed by 1 base and J by 3 bases, leaving 9 bases between them.

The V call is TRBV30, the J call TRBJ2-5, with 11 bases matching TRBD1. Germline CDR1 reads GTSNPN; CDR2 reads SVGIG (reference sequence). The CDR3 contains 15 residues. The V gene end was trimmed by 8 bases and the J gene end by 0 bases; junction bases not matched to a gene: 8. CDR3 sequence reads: CAGDRGGEYQETQYF. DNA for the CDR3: TGTGCCGGGGACAGGGGGGGGGAATACCAAGAGACCCAGTACTTC.

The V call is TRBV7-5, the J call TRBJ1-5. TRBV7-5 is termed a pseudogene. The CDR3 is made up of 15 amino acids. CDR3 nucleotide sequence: TGTGCCAGAAGCTTCCTGACCCTAGCGGATCAGCCCCAGCATTTT. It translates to CARSFLTLADQPQHF.

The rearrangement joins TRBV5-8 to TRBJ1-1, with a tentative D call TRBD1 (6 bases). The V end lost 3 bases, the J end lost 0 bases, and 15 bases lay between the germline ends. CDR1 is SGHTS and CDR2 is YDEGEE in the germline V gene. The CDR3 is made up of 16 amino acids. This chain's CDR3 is CASSWTARIMNTEAFF. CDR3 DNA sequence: TGTGCCAGCAGCTGGACAGCGAGGATCATGAACACTGAAGCTTTCTTT.

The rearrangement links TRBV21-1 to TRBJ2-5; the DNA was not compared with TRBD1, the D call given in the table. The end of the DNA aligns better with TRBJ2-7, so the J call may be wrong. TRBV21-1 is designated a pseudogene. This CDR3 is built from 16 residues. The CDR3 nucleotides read TGTGCCAGCAGCAAAGGGGCCCGCAGAAGAACCTACGAGCAGTACTTC. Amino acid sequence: CASSKGARRRTYEQYF.

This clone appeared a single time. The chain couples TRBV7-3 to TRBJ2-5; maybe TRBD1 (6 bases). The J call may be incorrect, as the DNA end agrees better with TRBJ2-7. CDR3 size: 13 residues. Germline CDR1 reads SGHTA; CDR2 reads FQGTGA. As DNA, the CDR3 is TGTGCCAGCAGCCCGGGACACAGCTACGAGCAGTACTTC. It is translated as CASSPGHSYEQYF.

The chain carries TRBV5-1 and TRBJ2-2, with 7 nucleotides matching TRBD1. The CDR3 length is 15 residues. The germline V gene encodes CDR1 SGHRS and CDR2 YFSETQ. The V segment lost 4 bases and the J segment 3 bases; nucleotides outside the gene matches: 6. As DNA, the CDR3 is TGCGCCAGCAGCCCTGGACAGGCTGACACCGGGGAGCTGTTTTTT. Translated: CASSPGQADTGELFF. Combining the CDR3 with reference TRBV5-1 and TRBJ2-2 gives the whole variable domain KAGVTQTPRYLIKTRGQQVTLSCSPISGHRSVSWYQQTPGQGLQFLFEYFSETQRNKGNFPGRFSGRQFSNSRSEMNVSTLELGDSALYLCASSPGQADTGELFFGEGSRLTVL.

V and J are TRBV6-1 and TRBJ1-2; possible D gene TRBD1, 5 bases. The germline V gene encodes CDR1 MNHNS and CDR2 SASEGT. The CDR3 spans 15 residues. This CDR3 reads CGTLPRGGTSYGYTF. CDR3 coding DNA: TGTGGAACTCTACCGAGGGGAGGGACTAGCTATGGCTACACCTTC.

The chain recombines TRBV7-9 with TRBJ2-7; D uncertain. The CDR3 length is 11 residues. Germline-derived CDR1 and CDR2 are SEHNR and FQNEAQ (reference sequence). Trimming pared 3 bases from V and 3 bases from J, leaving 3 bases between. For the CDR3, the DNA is TGTGCCAGCAGCTTCAGCTACGAGCAGTACTTC. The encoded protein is CASSFSYEQYF.

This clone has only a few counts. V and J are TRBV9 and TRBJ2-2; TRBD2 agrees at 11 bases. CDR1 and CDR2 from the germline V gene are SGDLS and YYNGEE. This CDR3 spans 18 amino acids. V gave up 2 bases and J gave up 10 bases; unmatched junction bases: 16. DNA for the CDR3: TGTGCCAGCAGCGTCACTACAGGGATAGCGGGAGGGCCCAAGGAGCTGTTTTTT. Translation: CASSVTTGIAGGPKELFF.

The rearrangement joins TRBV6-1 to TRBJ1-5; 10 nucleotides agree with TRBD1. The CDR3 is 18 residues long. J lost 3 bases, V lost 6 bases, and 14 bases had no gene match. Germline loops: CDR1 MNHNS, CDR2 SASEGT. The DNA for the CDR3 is TGTGCCAGCAGCGAAAGAGACAGGGGGCGAATTCTCAATCAGCCCCAGCATTTT. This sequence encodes CASSERDRGRILNQPQHF.

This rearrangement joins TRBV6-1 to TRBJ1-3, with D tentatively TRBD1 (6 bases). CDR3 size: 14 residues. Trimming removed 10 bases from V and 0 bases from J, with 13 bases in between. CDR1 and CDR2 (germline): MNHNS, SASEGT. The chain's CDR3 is CATEQGHSGNTIYF. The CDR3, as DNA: TGTGCCACCGAGCAGGGGCACTCTGGAAACACCATATATTTT.

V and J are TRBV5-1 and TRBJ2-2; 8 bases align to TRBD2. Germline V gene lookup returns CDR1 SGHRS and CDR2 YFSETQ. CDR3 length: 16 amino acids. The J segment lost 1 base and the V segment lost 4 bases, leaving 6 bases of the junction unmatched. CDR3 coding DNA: TGCGCCAGCAGCCTTACGGCGGGGGGGAACACCGGGGAGCTGTTTTTT. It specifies CASSLTAGGNTGELFF.